The T cell receptor beta chain under discussion was sequenced for a study of shared clonotypes between healthy human individuals. Study results and caveats: The study found lower generation probabilities in non-shared clonotypes than in those shared by all four donors.

Every subset had its genomic DNA shared out evenly among several immunoSEQ plates. Using immunoSEQ multiplex PCR, the repertoire was profiled, and TCRdb retains in-frame clones only, with some absent. This sample carries around 1.4 million clones, just under 99% of them seen once, and the ten largest clones take roughly 0.35%. The CDR3 totals 12 residues. With 4 bases removed from V and 6 bases from J, the gap between germline ends came to 8 bases. Germline-derived CDR1 and CDR2 are WNHNN and SYGVQD (reference sequence). Worth noting for this clone: Its antigen remains unidentified.

All donors qualified as healthy HIV-negative adults and had experienced no recent acute infections or vaccinations. Sequencing was done on a sample of naive CD4+ T cells sorted from blood. Subset: CD45RA+ positively selected. The chain uses TRBV10-1 and TRBJ2-3, with no clear D. The receptor was derived from a man younger than 40 in good health. CDR3 DNA: TGCGCCAGCAGTGTCAACATGGATACGCAGTATTTT. It is translated as CASSVNMDTQYF.